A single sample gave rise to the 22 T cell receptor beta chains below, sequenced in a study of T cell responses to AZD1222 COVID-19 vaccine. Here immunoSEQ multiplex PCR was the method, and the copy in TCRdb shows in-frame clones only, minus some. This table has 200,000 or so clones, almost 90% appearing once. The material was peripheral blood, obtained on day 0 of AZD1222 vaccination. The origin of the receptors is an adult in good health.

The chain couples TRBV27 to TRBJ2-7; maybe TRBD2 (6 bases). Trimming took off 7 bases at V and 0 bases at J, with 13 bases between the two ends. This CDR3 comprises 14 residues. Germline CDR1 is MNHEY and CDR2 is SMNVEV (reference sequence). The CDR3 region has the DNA TGTGCCAGCATGGGGCTAGCGAGCTCCTACGAGCAGTACTTC. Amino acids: CASMGLASSYEQYF.

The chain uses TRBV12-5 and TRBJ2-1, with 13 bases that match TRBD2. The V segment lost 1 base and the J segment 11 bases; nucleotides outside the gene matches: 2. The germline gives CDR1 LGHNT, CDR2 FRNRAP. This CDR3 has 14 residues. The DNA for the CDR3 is TGTGCTAGTGGTTTGGGGACTAGCGGGGGTAAGCAGTTCTTC. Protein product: CASGLGTSGGKQFF.

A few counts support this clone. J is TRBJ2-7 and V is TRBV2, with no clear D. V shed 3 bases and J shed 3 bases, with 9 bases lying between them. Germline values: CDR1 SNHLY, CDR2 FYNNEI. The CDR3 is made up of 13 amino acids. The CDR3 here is CASSEWAIYEQYF. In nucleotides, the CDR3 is TGTGCCAGCAGTGAGTGGGCAATCTACGAGCAGTACTTC.

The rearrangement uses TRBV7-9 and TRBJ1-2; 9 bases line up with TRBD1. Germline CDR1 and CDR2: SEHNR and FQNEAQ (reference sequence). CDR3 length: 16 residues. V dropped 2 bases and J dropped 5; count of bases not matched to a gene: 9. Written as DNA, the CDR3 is TGTGCCAGCAGCTTAACCGGGGGGACAGGGTATTATGGCTACACCTTC. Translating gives CASSLTGGTGYYGYTF.

CDR3 bases: TGTGCCAGCAGTGACGACTGGCCGGGGTATGGCTACACCTTC. This gives the protein CASSDDWPGYGYTF. This sequence joins TRBV6-1 and TRBJ1-2; D is unclear. CDR1 is MNHNS, CDR2 SASEGT, per germline. The CDR3 spans 14 residues. V was clipped by 3 bases and J by 5 bases, with 13 bases between them.

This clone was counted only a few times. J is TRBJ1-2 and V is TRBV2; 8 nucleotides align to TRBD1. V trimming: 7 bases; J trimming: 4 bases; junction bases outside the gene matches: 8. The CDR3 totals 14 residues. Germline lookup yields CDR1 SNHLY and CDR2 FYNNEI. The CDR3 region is CASISDRAGYGYTF. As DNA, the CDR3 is TGTGCCAGCATTTCGGACAGGGCGGGCTATGGCTACACCTTC.

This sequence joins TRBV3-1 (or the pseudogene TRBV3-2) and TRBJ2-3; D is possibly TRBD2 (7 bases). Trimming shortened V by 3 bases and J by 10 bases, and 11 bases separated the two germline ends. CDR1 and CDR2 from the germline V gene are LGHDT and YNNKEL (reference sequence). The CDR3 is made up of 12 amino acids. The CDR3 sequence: CASSQGGAPQYF. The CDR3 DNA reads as TGTGCCAGCAGCCAGGGGGGGGCCCCGCAGTATTTT.

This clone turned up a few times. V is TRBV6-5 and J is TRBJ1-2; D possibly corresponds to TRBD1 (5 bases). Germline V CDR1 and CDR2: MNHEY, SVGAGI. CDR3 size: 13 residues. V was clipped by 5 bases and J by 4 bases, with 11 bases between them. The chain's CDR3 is CASSPGGVYGYTF. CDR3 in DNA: TGTGCCAGCAGTCCTGGGGGGGTCTATGGCTACACCTTC.

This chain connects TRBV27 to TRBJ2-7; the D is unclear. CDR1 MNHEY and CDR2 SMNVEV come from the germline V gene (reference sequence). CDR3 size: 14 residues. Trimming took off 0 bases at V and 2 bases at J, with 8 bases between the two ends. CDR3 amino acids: CASSLSLGTYEQYF. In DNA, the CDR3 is TGTGCCAGCAGTTTATCGTTAGGTACCTACGAGCAGTACTTC.

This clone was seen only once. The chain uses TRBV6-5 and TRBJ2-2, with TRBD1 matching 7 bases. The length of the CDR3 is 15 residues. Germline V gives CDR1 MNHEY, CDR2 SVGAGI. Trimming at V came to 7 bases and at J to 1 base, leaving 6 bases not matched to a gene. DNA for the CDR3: TGTGCCAGCACTAGGGACAGAGAGAACACCGGGGAGCTGTTTTTT. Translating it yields CASTRDRENTGELFF.

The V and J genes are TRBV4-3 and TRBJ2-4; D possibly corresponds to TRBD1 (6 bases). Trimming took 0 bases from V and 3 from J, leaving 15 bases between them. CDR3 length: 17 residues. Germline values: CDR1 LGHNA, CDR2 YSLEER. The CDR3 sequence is CASSQEIQGTIKNIQYF. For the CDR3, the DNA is TGCGCCAGCAGCCAAGAGATACAGGGTACCATCAAAAACATTCAGTACTTC.

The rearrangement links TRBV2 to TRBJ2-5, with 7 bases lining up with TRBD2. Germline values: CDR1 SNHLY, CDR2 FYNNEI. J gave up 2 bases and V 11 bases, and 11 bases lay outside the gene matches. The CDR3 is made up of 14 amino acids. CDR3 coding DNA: TGTGCCTGCGTGGGGGAGGGAGGACAAGAGACCCAGTACTTC. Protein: CACVGEGGQETQYF.

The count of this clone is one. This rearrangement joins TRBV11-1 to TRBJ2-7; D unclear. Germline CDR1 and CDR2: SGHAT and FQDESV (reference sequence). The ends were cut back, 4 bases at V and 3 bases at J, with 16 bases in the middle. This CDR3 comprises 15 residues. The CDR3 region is CASSSHPGAFYEQYF. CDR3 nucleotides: TGTGCCAGCAGCTCACACCCTGGCGCCTTCTACGAGCAGTACTTC.

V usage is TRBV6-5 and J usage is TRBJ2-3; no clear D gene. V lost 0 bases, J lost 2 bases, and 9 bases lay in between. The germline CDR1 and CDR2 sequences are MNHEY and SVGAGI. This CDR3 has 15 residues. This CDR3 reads CASSYSGSNTDTQYF. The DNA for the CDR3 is TGTGCCAGCAGTTACTCGGGCAGTAACACAGATACGCAGTATTTT.

The CDR3, as DNA: TGTGCCAGTAGTATAAAAGCCCCGGAAGTCTCCTACGAGCAGTACTTC. It is translated as CASSIKAPEVSYEQYF. V and J are TRBV19 and TRBJ2-7; unclear D gene. V gave up 2 bases and J gave up 0 bases, with 14 bases separating them. The length of the CDR3 is 16 residues. Germline V gene sequence: CDR1 LNHDA, CDR2 SQIVND (reference sequence).

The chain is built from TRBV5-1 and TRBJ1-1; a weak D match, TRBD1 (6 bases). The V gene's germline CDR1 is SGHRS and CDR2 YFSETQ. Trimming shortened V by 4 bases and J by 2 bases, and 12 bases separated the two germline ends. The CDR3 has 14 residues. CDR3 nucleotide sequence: TGCGCCAGCAGCCCCGGGACATTTAACACTGAAGCTTTCTTT. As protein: CASSPGTFNTEAFF.

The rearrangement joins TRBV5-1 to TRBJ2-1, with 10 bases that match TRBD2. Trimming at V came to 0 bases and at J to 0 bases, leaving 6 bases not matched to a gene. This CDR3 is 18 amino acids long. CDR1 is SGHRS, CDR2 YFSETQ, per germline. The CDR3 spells CASSLGSGGLSSYNEQFF. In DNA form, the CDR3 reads TGCGCCAGCAGCTTGGGTAGCGGGGGGCTTAGCTCCTACAATGAGCAGTTCTTC.

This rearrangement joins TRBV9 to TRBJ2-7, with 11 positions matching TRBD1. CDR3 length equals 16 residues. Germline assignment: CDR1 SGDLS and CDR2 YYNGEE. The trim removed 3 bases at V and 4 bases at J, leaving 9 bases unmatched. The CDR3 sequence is CASSDTGTGGFYEQYF. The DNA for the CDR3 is TGTGCCAGCAGCGATACCGGGACAGGGGGTTTTTACGAGCAGTACTTC.

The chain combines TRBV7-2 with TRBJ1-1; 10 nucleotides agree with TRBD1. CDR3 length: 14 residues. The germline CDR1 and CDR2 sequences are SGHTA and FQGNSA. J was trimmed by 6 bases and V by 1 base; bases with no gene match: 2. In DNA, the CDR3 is TGTGCCAGCAGCTTAGGTGGGACAGGGGCTGAAGCTTTCTTT. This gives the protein CASSLGGTGAEAFF. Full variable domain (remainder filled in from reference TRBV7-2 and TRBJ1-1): GAGVSQSPSNKVTEKGKDVELRCDPISGHTALYWYRQSLGQGLEFLIYFQGNSAPDKSGLPSDRFSAERTGGSVSTLTIQRTQQEDSAVYLCASSLGGTGAEAFFGQGTRLTVV.

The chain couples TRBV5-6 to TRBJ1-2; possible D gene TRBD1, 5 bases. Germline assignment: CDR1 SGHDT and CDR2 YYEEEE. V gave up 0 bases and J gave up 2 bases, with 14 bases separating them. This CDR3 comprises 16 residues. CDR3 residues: CASSLAGAKGNYGYTF. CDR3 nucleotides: TGTGCCAGCAGCTTGGCCGGGGCCAAGGGGAACTATGGCTACACCTTC.

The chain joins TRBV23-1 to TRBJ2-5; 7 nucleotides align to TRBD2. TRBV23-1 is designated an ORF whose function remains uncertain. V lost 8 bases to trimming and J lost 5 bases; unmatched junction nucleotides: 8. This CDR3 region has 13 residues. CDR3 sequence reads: CASPVAGVETQYF. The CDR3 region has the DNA TGCGCCAGCCCCGTGGCGGGGGTTGAGACCCAGTACTTC.

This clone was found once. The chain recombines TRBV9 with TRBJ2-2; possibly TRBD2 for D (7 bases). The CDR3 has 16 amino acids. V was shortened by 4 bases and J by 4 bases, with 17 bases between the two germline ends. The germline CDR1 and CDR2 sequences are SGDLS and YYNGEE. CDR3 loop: CASSRPGRGATGELFF. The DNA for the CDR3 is TGTGCCAGCAGCCGTCCGGGACGGGGGGCCACCGGGGAGCTGTTTTTT.